The 21 T cell receptor beta chains reported below all come from one sample, sequenced in a study of blood T cell repertoires in COVID-19. Assay used: immunoSEQ multiplex PCR; TCRdb lists only in-frame clones, some missing. The table has around 300,000 clones, roughly 87% seen once. The source material was peripheral blood. The source is a man between 18 and 35 years old with active or convalescent COVID-19.

This clone has only one observation. The V gene is TRBV29-1, the J gene TRBJ1-3; TRBD1 agrees at 10 bases. The J segment lost 14 bases and the V segment lost 4 bases, leaving 14 bases of the junction unmatched. The CDR3 has 14 residues. Germline CDR1 reads SQVTM; CDR2 reads ANQGSEA. CDR3 bases: TGCAGCGTTGTGGGCCGGGACAGGGGCTTCCCGTTATATTTT. This codes for CSVVGRDRGFPLYF.

This chain links TRBV25-1 with TRBJ1-1, with TRBD1 matching over 9 bases. The CDR3 totals 17 residues. Unmatched junction bases numbered 12, after V lost 2 bases and J lost 5 bases. Germline V CDR1 and CDR2: MGHDK, SYGVNS. Written as DNA, the CDR3 is TGTGCCAGCAGTGAACAGGATGCGTGGGACAGGGAGACTGAAGCTTTCTTT. Protein sequence: CASSEQDAWDRETEAFF. Variable domain in full (rest from reference TRBV25-1 and TRBJ1-1): EADIYQTPRYLVIGTGKKITLECSQTMGHDKMYWYQQDPGMELHLIHYSYGVNSTEKGDLSSESTVSRIRTEHFPLTLESARPSHTSQYLCASSEQDAWDRETEAFFGQGTRLTVV.

The chain has TRBV4-1 and TRBJ2-1; D is perhaps TRBD2 (6 bases). Trimming pared 1 base from V and 1 base from J, leaving 17 bases between. This CDR3 comprises 18 residues. Germline CDR1 and CDR2: MGHRA and YSYEKL. The CDR3, as DNA: TGCGCCAGCAGCCAAGGTGCGGGGAGCGGGTTGTCCTACAATGAGCAGTTCTTC. This codes for CASSQGAGSGLSYNEQFF.

The chain couples TRBV5-1 to TRBJ2-3, with 14 bases aligning to TRBD2. Per germline, CDR1 SGHRS and CDR2 YFSETQ. The CDR3 totals 20 residues. J was trimmed by 5 bases and V by 4 bases; bases with no gene match: 18. CDR3 coding DNA: TGCGCCAGCAGCCGATCCATTGTCGGAGGGACTAGCGGGAGAGGAGATACGCAGTATTTT. This gives the protein CASSRSIVGGTSGRGDTQYF.

The rearrangement joins TRBV28 to TRBJ2-1; tentatively, D is TRBD2 (6 bases). This CDR3 is built from 13 residues. Germline V CDR1 and CDR2: MDHEN, SYDVKM. Trimming took off 0 bases at V and 8 bases at J, with 8 bases between the two ends. The CDR3 protein is CASSLWPGDEQFF. The CDR3 bases are TGTGCCAGCAGTTTATGGCCGGGGGATGAGCAGTTCTTC.

The V gene is TRBV5-1, the J gene TRBJ1-4; 8 bases map to TRBD1. Germline lookup yields CDR1 SGHRS and CDR2 YFSETQ. The CDR3 contains 15 residues. The V gene end was trimmed by 1 base and the J gene end by 4 bases; junction bases not matched to a gene: 3. The CDR3 DNA reads as TGCGCCAGCAGCTTGAACAGGGGGGATAATGAAAAACTGTTTTTT. The encoded protein is CASSLNRGDNEKLFF.

V gene TRBV10-3 combines with J gene TRBJ2-7; D remains unclear. This CDR3 has 11 amino acids. Trimming pared 11 bases from V and 3 bases from J, leaving 11 bases between. The germline V gene has CDR1 ENHRY and CDR2 SYGVKD. For the CDR3, the DNA is TGTGCCGTGGGCAGGAACTACGAGCAGTACTTC. It codes for CAVGRNYEQYF.

The chain has TRBV5-1 and TRBJ2-1, with 12 nucleotides matching TRBD2. Trimming at V came to 1 base and at J to 9 bases, leaving 5 bases not matched to a gene. The CDR3 consists of 15 residues. Germline V gene sequence: CDR1 SGHRS, CDR2 YFSETQ. The CDR3 bases are TGCGCCAGCAGCTTGTTTCTAGCGGGAGGGGGTGAGCAGTTCTTC. Residues: CASSLFLAGGGEQFF.

This clone appeared a few times. The chain employs TRBV5-1 and TRBJ1-2; 7 bases match TRBD1. The germline V gene encodes CDR1 SGHRS and CDR2 YFSETQ. The CDR3 covers 13 residues. The trim removed 4 bases at V and 7 bases at J, leaving 7 bases unmatched. CDR3 bases: TGCGCCAGCAGCGGACAGGACGCAGGTGGCTACACCTTC. It translates to CASSGQDAGGYTF.

This rearrangement joins TRBV27 to TRBJ2-5; TRBD2 aligns across 8 bases. With 5 bases clipped from V and 5 bases from J, the junction kept 10 bases outside the gene matches. Germline lookup yields CDR1 MNHEY and CDR2 SMNVEV (reference sequence). The CDR3 consists of 15 residues. CDR3 residues: CASSTGLAVTETQYF. The CDR3 nucleotides read TGTGCCAGCAGTACCGGACTAGCAGTTACGGAGACCCAGTACTTC.

This clone came up once. The chain is built from TRBV29-1 and TRBJ1-2; 8 positions match TRBD1. Trimming cost V 7 bases and J 3 bases; bases outside gene matches: 4. In germline, CDR1 is SQVTM, CDR2 ANQGSEA. This CDR3 comprises 12 residues. The CDR3 DNA is TGCAGCGCGGCACAGGGGGACTATGGCTACACCTTC. It yields the protein CSAAQGDYGYTF.

The CDR3 coding sequence is TGTGCCAGCAGCGTGGGGACATCCATTGTAGACATTCAGTACTTC. Translated, it gives CASSVGTSIVDIQYF. The J gene is TRBJ2-4, the V gene TRBV9; perhaps TRBD1 as D (6 bases). CDR3 length: 15 amino acids. Trimming cost V 2 bases and J 8 bases, with 17 bases left between them. Per germline, CDR1 SGDLS and CDR2 YYNGEE.

V gene TRBV29-1 combines with J gene TRBJ2-7, with D perhaps TRBD1 (6 bases). The CDR3 extends over 11 amino acids. V lost 5 bases and J 4 bases, leaving 9 bases between the germline ends. Germline V gene sequence: CDR1 SQVTM, CDR2 ANQGSEA. This CDR3 reads CSVTDRYEQYF. CDR3 bases: TGCAGCGTTACCGACAGGTACGAGCAGTACTTC.

Comment on this clone: At the DNA level, this CDR3 is encoded by other sequences in the same sample as well. The rearrangement uses TRBV27 and TRBJ2-7; 9 nucleotides align to TRBD1. Germline V gene lookup returns CDR1 MNHEY and CDR2 SMNVEV (reference sequence). This CDR3 contains 13 residues. The ends lost 2 bases at V and 4 bases at J; junction bases unmatched: 0. The DNA of the CDR3 is TGTGCCAGCAGTTTAGGGACAGGGTACGAGCAGTACTTC. It codes for CASSLGTGYEQYF.

The chain employs TRBV29-1 and TRBJ1-1, with 8 bases that match TRBD1. CDR3 size: 13 residues. CDR1 and CDR2 from the germline V gene are SQVTM and ANQGSEA. The J segment lost 4 bases and the V segment lost 7 bases, leaving 8 bases of the junction unmatched. The CDR3 sequence: CSACRGPATEAFF. In DNA form, the CDR3 reads TGCAGCGCTTGCAGGGGGCCGGCCACTGAAGCTTTCTTT.

The chain couples TRBV9 to TRBJ2-1; 7 bases agree with TRBD2. V was clipped by 4 bases and J by 0 bases; unmatched bases: 7. CDR3 length equals 16 residues. CDR1 SGDLS and CDR2 YYNGEE come from the germline V gene. The CDR3 is CASSSPGLSSYNEQFF. Here the CDR3 DNA reads TGTGCCAGCAGCTCGCCGGGACTAAGCTCCTACAATGAGCAGTTCTTC.

V gene TRBV6-2 or TRBV6-3 combines with J gene TRBJ2-1, with 10 bases fitting TRBD2. V gave up 3 bases and J gave up 6 bases; unmatched junction bases: 8. In germline, CDR1 is MNHEY, CDR2 SVGEGT. The CDR3 loop spans 16 amino acids. The CDR3 bases are TGTGCCAGCAGTTATAGGCTAGCGGGAGCGGGCAATGAGCAGTTCTTC. This translates into CASSYRLAGAGNEQFF.

The CDR3 protein is CASSFLSEDTQYF. In nucleotides, the CDR3 is TGTGCCAGCAGCTTCCTTAGCGAAGATACGCAGTATTTT. The chain is built from TRBV7-2 and TRBJ2-3; perhaps TRBD2 as D (5 bases). The CDR3 sequence is 13 residues long. The V gene's germline CDR1 is SGHTA and CDR2 FQGNSA. V gave up 3 bases and J gave up 5 bases, with 9 bases separating them.

The chain employs TRBV5-1 and TRBJ2-3, with D tentatively TRBD2 (6 bases). Germline V gives CDR1 SGHRS, CDR2 YFSETQ. Trimming took 4 bases from V and 2 from J, leaving 14 bases between them. There are 15 residues in the CDR3. This CDR3 reads CASSKLVAATDTQYF. DNA for the CDR3: TGCGCCAGCAGCAAACTAGTAGCGGCCACAGATACGCAGTATTTT.

The rearrangement joins TRBV7-9 to TRBJ1-1, with a weak D call TRBD1 (6 bases). CDR1 is SEHNR, CDR2 FQNEAQ, per germline (reference sequence). Trimming took off 4 bases at V and 6 bases at J, with 18 bases between the two ends. The CDR3 contains 15 residues. Written as DNA, the CDR3 is TGTGCCAGCAGCTGGACAGCTTACGGATCGGCTGAAGCTTTCTTT. Residues: CASSWTAYGSAEAFF.

The chain is built from TRBV7-9 and TRBJ2-2; D remains ambiguous. Trimming removed 5 bases at V and 8 bases at J, with 9 bases between. The CDR3 has 12 amino acids. In germline, CDR1 is SEHNR, CDR2 FQNEAQ (reference sequence). CDR3: CASSTMAGELFF. CDR3 bases: TGTGCCAGCAGCACAATGGCTGGGGAGCTGTTTTTT.